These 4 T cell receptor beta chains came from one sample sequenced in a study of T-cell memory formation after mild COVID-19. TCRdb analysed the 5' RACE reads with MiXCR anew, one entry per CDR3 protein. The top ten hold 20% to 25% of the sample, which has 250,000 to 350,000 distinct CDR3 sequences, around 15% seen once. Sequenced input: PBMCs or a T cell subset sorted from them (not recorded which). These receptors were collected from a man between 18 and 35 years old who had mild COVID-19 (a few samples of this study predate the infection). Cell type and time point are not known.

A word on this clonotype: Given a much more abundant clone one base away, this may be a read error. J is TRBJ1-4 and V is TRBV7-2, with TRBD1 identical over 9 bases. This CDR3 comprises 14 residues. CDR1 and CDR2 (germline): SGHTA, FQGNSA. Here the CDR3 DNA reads TGTGCCAGAAGCTCCGGTGGGACAGGGAGAAAACTGTTTTTT. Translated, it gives CARSSGGTGRKLFF.

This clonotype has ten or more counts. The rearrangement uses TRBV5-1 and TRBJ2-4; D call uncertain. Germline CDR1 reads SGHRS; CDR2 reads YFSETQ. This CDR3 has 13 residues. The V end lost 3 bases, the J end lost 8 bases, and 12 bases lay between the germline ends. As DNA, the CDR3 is TGCGCCAGCAGCTATCCTGGTGATGACATTCAGTACTTC. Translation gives CASSYPGDDIQYF.

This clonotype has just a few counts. CDR3 protein: CASSYWDRGGYGYTF. As DNA, the CDR3 is TGTGCCAGCAGTTACTGGGACAGGGGGGGCTATGGCTACACCTTC. The V call is TRBV6-5, the J call TRBJ1-2, with TRBD1 matching over 11 bases. The V gene's germline CDR1 is MNHEY and CDR2 SVGAGI. The CDR3 consists of 15 residues. The V and J ends lost 1 base and 4 bases, in that order; junction bases with no gene match: 2.

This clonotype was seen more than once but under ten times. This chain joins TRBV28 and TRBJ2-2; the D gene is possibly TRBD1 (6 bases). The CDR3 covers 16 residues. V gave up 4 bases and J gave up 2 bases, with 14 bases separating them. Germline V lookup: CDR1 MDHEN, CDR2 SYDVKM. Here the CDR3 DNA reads TGTGCCAGCAGTTCCATCACGGACAGAAACACCGGGGAGCTGTTTTTT. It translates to CASSSITDRNTGELFF.